One and the same sample provided the 12 T cell receptor beta chains below, sequenced in a study of circulating and synovial CD4+ cells in juvenile arthritis. The table came from immunoSEQ multiplex PCR; TCRdb's copy has only in-frame clones and leaves some out. The table records around 2,800 clones, more than 75% of them present only once. Sequenced input: HLA-DR+ CD4+ T cells from blood. This sample's subset: circulating pathogenic-like lymphocytes, sorted as HLA-DR+CD14-CD3+CD4+CD25low/- blood T cells. Every receptor here comes from a human donor with juvenile idiopathic arthritis.

The V call is TRBV29-1, the J call TRBJ1-2; D is ambiguous. Germline V CDR1 and CDR2: SQVTM, ANQGSEA. Trimming removed 3 bases from V and 6 bases from J, with 11 bases in between. The length of the CDR3 is 12 residues. Here the CDR3 reads CSVDSGTDGYTF. CDR3 bases: TGCAGCGTTGATTCAGGCACCGATGGCTACACCTTC.

V is TRBV2 and J is TRBJ1-5; D perhaps matches TRBD1 (5 bases). The length of the CDR3 is 14 residues. The V and J ends lost 4 bases and 11 bases respectively, with 18 bases between them. Per germline, CDR1 SNHLY and CDR2 FYNNEI. The CDR3, as DNA: TGTGCCAGCAGTGGCTTAACCCCGTCGGGGGCCCAGCATTTT. Protein sequence: CASSGLTPSGAQHF.

The rearrangement joins TRBV5-4 to TRBJ1-2; D is unresolved. The CDR3 contains 12 residues. Germline V gene lookup returns CDR1 SGHNT and CDR2 YYREEE (reference sequence). V was shortened by 6 bases and J by 4 bases, with 10 bases between the two germline ends. The CDR3 DNA reads as TGTGCCAGCATCGGGTTAGGCTATGGCTACACCTTC. It specifies CASIGLGYGYTF.

The V and J genes are TRBV6-6 and TRBJ2-1; 9 positions match TRBD2. This CDR3 is 12 amino acids long. The germline V gene has CDR1 MNHNY and CDR2 SVGAGI (reference sequence). The trim removed 6 bases at V and 15 bases at J, leaving 9 bases unmatched. CDR3 bases: TGTGCCAGCAGCCCCATAGCGGGAGCGGGGTTCTTC. It specifies CASSPIAGAGFF.

The gene calls are TRBV18 and TRBJ1-4; unclear D gene. Germline CDR1 reads KGHSH; CDR2 reads LQKENI. The CDR3 consists of 13 residues. The ends were cut back, 3 bases at V and 6 bases at J, with 8 bases in the middle. The CDR3, as DNA: TGTGCCAGCTCACCCGGGAGCGATGAAAAACTGTTTTTT. Protein product: CASSPGSDEKLFF.

The chain joins TRBV9 to TRBJ2-1; 14 bases map to TRBD2. The V gene's germline CDR1 is SGDLS and CDR2 YYNGEE. After removal of 0 bases from V and 6 bases from J, the junction contained 2 bases not matched to a gene. CDR3 length: 16 residues. Here the CDR3 DNA reads TGTGCCAGCAGCGTAGACGGACTAGCGGGAGGCAATGAGCAGTTCTTC. Encoded protein: CASSVDGLAGGNEQFF.

The J gene is TRBJ1-2, the V gene TRBV7-2; 7 bases match TRBD1. The CDR3 loop spans 16 amino acids. CDR1 and CDR2 (germline): SGHTA, FQGNSA. Losses at the gene ends were 5 bases for V and 7 bases for J; bases not matched to a gene: 16. The CDR3 coding sequence is TGTGCCAGCAGCCCGTTGCAGGGGGGCAGTGTGGGTGGCTACACCTTC. It encodes CASSPLQGGSVGGYTF.

The chain carries TRBV7-9 and TRBJ2-7; D perhaps matches TRBD1 (7 bases). V lost 4 bases and J 6 bases, leaving 25 bases between the germline ends. The CDR3 has 17 amino acids. Per the germline V gene, CDR1 is SEHNR and CDR2 is FQNEAQ (reference sequence). The CDR3 nucleotides are TGTGCCAGCAGCTCCAGGGGGGTAAGGACTTTATCTAGCGAGCAGTACTTC. This sequence encodes CASSSRGVRTLSSEQYF.

The rearrangement uses TRBV7-9 and TRBJ2-5; 10 bases fit TRBD2. This CDR3 spans 15 amino acids. Germline-derived CDR1 and CDR2 are SEHNR and FQNEAQ (reference sequence). With 7 bases clipped from V and 5 bases from J, the junction kept 10 bases outside the gene matches. This CDR3 reads CASTWIPGLAETQYF. The CDR3, as DNA: TGTGCCAGCACCTGGATCCCGGGACTAGCGGAGACCCAGTACTTC.

This clone was recorded only once. This chain joins TRBV5-8 and TRBJ2-7; no reliable D call. The V gene lost 4 bases and the J gene lost 0 bases, with 14 bases spanning the gap. Germline-derived CDR1 and CDR2 are SGHTS and YDEGEE. There are 15 residues in the CDR3. The chain's CDR3 is CASSPRGMSSYEQYF. The CDR3 DNA follows: TGTGCCAGCAGCCCTCGAGGCATGAGCTCCTACGAGCAGTACTTC.

This clone has only a few counts. The CDR3 DNA follows: TGCGCCAGCAGCTTGAGGACAGGGATCGGTGAGCAGTTCTTC. Translated: CASSLRTGIGEQFF. The chain has TRBV5-1 and TRBJ2-1; 8 positions agree with TRBD1. CDR1 is SGHRS, CDR2 YFSETQ, per germline. This CDR3 spans 14 amino acids. Trimming removed 1 base from V and 9 bases from J; junction bases left unmatched: 6.

This chain connects TRBV10-3 to TRBJ2-3; the match to TRBD2 covers 11 bases. The germline V gene has CDR1 ENHRY and CDR2 SYGVKD. After removal of 10 bases from V and 1 base from J, the junction contained 10 bases not matched to a gene. The CDR3 consists of 16 residues. The CDR3 here is CATGTSGSGRTDTQYF. The DNA of the CDR3 is TGTGCCACCGGCACTAGCGGGAGCGGCCGCACAGATACGCAGTATTTT.